This T cell receptor beta chain is from a study of blood T cells in healthy people across ages. A second PCR, run for roughly 7 to 11 cycles, used a sample-barcoded 5' primer plus a J-beta primer mix. Every single cDNA molecule received a tag from a template-switch adaptor with 12 random nucleotides. A single record per CDR3 protein comes from TCRdb applying MiXCR to the 5' RACE reads. The sample lists about 1,500,000 distinct CDR3 sequences, 40% to 50% occurring once. Donors ranged from about 6 to 95 years old and were healthy Caucasians in Russia. As regards this clonotype: What it binds is unknown.

Notes on the study in general: Older age went with lower TCR beta diversity per million T cells, in a roughly linear way. There was a strong correlation between TCR beta diversity and naive T cell percentage.

Per the germline V gene, CDR1 is SEHNR and CDR2 is FQNEAQ (reference sequence). V lost 5 bases and J lost 4; bases outside the gene matches: 6. CDR3 length: 14 amino acids. The clonotype originates from a woman aged 18 to 35 in good health. The V gene is TRBV7-9, the J gene TRBJ2-7; 9 bases align to TRBD1. Sample: blood. CDR3 in DNA: TGTGCCAGCAGCACCGGGACAGGGAAATACGAGCAGTACTTC. This gives the protein CASSTGTGKYEQYF. The variable domain in full, completed from reference TRBV7-9 and TRBJ2-7, reads DTGVSQNPRHKITKRGQNVTFRCDPISEHNRLYWYRQTLGQGPEFLTYFQNEAQLEKSRLLSDRFSAERPKGSFSTLEIQRTEQGDSAMYLCASSTGTGKYEQYFGPGTRLTVT.